These 31 T cell receptor beta chains were sequenced from one sample in a study of T cell responses to AZD1222 COVID-19 vaccine. TCRdb's table, derived via immunoSEQ multiplex PCR, lists solely in-frame clones and lacks some. The sample carries approximately 72,000 clones, roughly nine tenths recorded once. The sample in question was peripheral blood, obtained 28 days after the second AZD1222 dose. These receptors came from an adult who received the AZD1222 COVID-19 vaccine.

The chain recombines TRBV5-1 with TRBJ1-2; 8 bases align to TRBD1. The length of the CDR3 is 15 residues. V shed 4 bases, J shed 2 bases, and the junction held 7 bases outside the gene matches. Per germline, CDR1 SGHRS and CDR2 YFSETQ. The CDR3 region is CASSRTGPQNYGYTF. The CDR3 coding sequence is TGCGCCAGCAGCAGGACAGGGCCCCAGAACTATGGCTACACCTTC.

V and J are TRBV5-4 and TRBJ2-7; 12 bases agree with TRBD1. The CDR3 is 15 amino acids. Germline V lookup: CDR1 SGHNT, CDR2 YYREEE (reference sequence). V shed 4 bases and J 4 bases; nucleotides not matched to a gene: 6. The CDR3 spells CASSPGQGAEYEQYF. The CDR3 bases are TGTGCCAGCAGCCCGGGACAGGGGGCCGAGTACGAGCAGTACTTC.

The genes are TRBV7-7 and TRBJ2-7; TRBD2 matches at 10 bases. The CDR3 consists of 15 residues. V gave up 6 bases and J gave up 0 bases; unmatched junction bases: 5. The V gene's germline CDR1 is SSHAT and CDR2 FNYEAQ (reference sequence). CDR3 nucleotides: TGTGCCAGCAGTTCCGGACTAGCGGACTCCTACGAGCAGTACTTC. Its protein product is CASSSGLADSYEQYF.

This chain uses TRBV3-1 (or the pseudogene TRBV3-2) with TRBJ1-4; D not resolved. Looked up from germline, CDR1 is LGHDT and CDR2 is YNNKEL (reference sequence). Trimming stripped 4 bases from V and 8 bases from J, with 11 bases between. The CDR3 sequence is 13 residues long. CDR3 protein: CASSPGEWEKLFF. The CDR3 nucleotides read TGTGCCAGCAGCCCCGGAGAGTGGGAAAAACTGTTTTTT.

The chain links TRBV4-3 to TRBJ1-1, with D unclear. CDR1 is LGHNA, CDR2 YSLEER, per germline. V lost 1 base and J 7 bases, leaving 19 bases between the germline ends. CDR3 length: 16 amino acids. DNA for the CDR3: TGCGCCAGCAGCCAAGCCCGGGCCGCGGGTATGAGTGAAGCTTTCTTT. Protein sequence: CASSQARAAGMSEAFF.

This chain uses TRBV2 with TRBJ2-4; 7 nucleotides align to TRBD1. CDR1 and CDR2 (germline): SNHLY, FYNNEI. Germline trimming cut 6 bases from V and 5 bases from J; bases unmatched to any gene: 10. This CDR3 region has 15 residues. CDR3 sequence: CASRDFTGVQNIQYF. The CDR3 nucleotides read TGTGCCAGCAGAGACTTTACAGGGGTCCAAAACATTCAGTACTTC.

The chain joins TRBV19 to TRBJ1-5, with TRBD1 as a possible D gene (5 bases). CDR3 length: 13 amino acids. Looked up from germline, CDR1 is LNHDA and CDR2 is SQIVND (reference sequence). V lost 5 bases, J lost 5 bases, and 10 bases lay in between. CDR3 in amino acids: CASSPQGYQPQHF. In DNA form, the CDR3 reads TGTGCCAGTAGTCCCCAGGGTTATCAGCCCCAGCATTTT. The full variable domain, its missing parts supplied by reference TRBV19 and TRBJ1-5, is DGGITQSPKYLFRKEGQNVTLSCEQNLNHDAMYWYRQDPGQGLRLIYYSQIVNDFQKGDIAEGYSVSREKKESFPLTVTSAQKNPTAFYLCASSPQGYQPQHFGDGTRLSIL.

The gene calls are TRBV15 and TRBJ2-5; TRBD2 is a possible D gene (5 bases). Germline CDR1 LNHNV, CDR2 YYDKDF (reference sequence). V was pared by 1 base and J by 5 bases, with 11 bases between. The length of the CDR3 is 14 residues. CDR3 bases: TGTGCCACCAGCAGAGTAGAGGGTTTTGAGACCCAGTACTTC. Translated, it gives CATSRVEGFETQYF.

V is TRBV28 and J is TRBJ1-5, with D hard to call. Germline V gives CDR1 MDHEN, CDR2 SYDVKM. The CDR3 length is 17 residues. The V gene lost 6 bases and the J gene lost 9 bases, with 27 bases spanning the gap. The CDR3 region has the DNA TGTGCCAGCAGCCAACACCGGAGGGCAGGCTCAGGTTGGCCCCAGCATTTT. It translates to CASSQHRRAGSGWPQHF. Using reference TRBV28 and TRBJ1-5 for the parts outside the CDR3, the full variable domain is DVKVTQSSRYLVKRTGEKVFLECVQDMDHENMFWYRQDPGLGLRLIYFSYDVKMKEKGDIPEGYSVSREKKERFSLILESASTNQTSMYLCASSQHRRAGSGWPQHFGDGTRLSIL.

This chain uses TRBV4-1 with TRBJ2-3; D not certain. Germline V gene data show CDR1 as MGHRA and CDR2 as YSYEKL. This CDR3 is 13 amino acids long. With 4 bases removed from V and 5 bases from J, the gap between germline ends came to 10 bases. The CDR3 sequence: CASSPTLGDTQYF. The CDR3 nucleotides read TGCGCCAGCAGCCCCACCCTGGGAGATACGCAGTATTTT.

The rearrangement uses TRBV5-1 and TRBJ2-1; maybe TRBD1 (6 bases). V lost 3 bases, J lost 3 bases, and 10 bases lay in between. CDR3 size: 14 residues. Per the germline V gene, CDR1 is SGHRS and CDR2 is YFSETQ. In DNA form, the CDR3 reads TGCGCCAGCAGCTCCCAGGGGTTCTACAATGAGCAGTTCTTC. This encodes CASSSQGFYNEQFF.

The chain uses TRBV12-3 or TRBV12-4 and TRBJ1-1; D is possibly TRBD1 (5 bases). V lost 4 bases and J 11 bases, leaving 14 bases between the germline ends. The CDR3 sequence is 12 residues long. CDR3 sequence (DNA): TGTGCCAGCAGTTGGGGCCTCAACGGGGCTTTCTTT. Its translation is CASSWGLNGAFF.

This clone was recorded once. The V call is TRBV27, the J call TRBJ2-1; 9 nucleotides match TRBD1. The V gene's germline CDR1 is MNHEY and CDR2 SMNVEV (reference sequence). CDR3 length equals 15 residues. Trimming cost V 8 bases and J 6 bases; bases outside gene matches: 11. CDR3 in amino acids: CASGTGTGNINEQFF. The CDR3 nucleotides read TGTGCCAGCGGAACCGGGACAGGGAATATCAATGAGCAGTTCTTC.

V and J are TRBV6-5 and TRBJ1-2, with 8 bases aligning to TRBD1. Looked up from germline, CDR1 is MNHEY and CDR2 is SVGAGI. This CDR3 contains 12 residues. V gave up 3 bases and J gave up 10 bases; unmatched junction bases: 4. CDR3 nucleotides: TGTGCCAGCAGTTATGGACAGGGAAACTACACCTTC. Its translation: CASSYGQGNYTF.

This rearrangement joins TRBV21-1 to TRBJ2-7; the D call TRBD1 from the table was never checked on the DNA. TRBV21-1 represents a pseudogene. This CDR3 contains 13 residues. As DNA, the CDR3 is TGTGCCAGCAGCAATTCCCAGGCCTACGAGCAGTACTTC. This translates into CASSNSQAYEQYF.

The gene calls are TRBV5-6 and TRBJ2-7; D is possibly TRBD2 (6 bases). CDR1 and CDR2 from the germline V gene are SGHDT and YYEEEE. The CDR3 runs to 11 residues. Trimming took off 2 bases at V and 9 bases at J, with 9 bases between the two ends. In DNA form, the CDR3 reads TGTGCCAGCAGCTTCGGGGAGGTGCAGTACTTC. It codes for CASSFGEVQYF.

The DNA for the CDR3 is TGTGCCATCAGTGTTACCGGGACAGGGACGGGATACGAGCAGTACTTC. Translated: CAISVTGTGTGYEQYF. The chain links TRBV10-3 to TRBJ2-7, with 9 bases aligning to TRBD1. CDR3 size: 16 residues. Trimming cost V 4 bases and J 4 bases; bases outside gene matches: 11. Germline V CDR1 and CDR2: ENHRY, SYGVKD.

The chain combines TRBV5-1 with TRBJ2-7; TRBD1 matches 10 bases. V trimming: 0 bases; J trimming: 6 bases; junction bases outside the gene matches: 6. Per germline, CDR1 SGHRS and CDR2 YFSETQ. This CDR3 comprises 15 residues. In DNA, the CDR3 is TGCGCCAGCAGCTTGGTAGGGACAGGGGTGGGCGAGCAGTACTTC. Translated: CASSLVGTGVGEQYF.

This chain connects TRBV19 to TRBJ1-5; D is undetermined. This CDR3 is 16 amino acids long. Germline values: CDR1 LNHDA, CDR2 SQIVND (reference sequence). Trimming cost V 1 base and J 5 bases, with 15 bases left between them. The CDR3 nucleotides read TGTGCCAGTAGTATAGGTTCGCTAGATATTGATCAGCCCCAGCATTTT. As protein: CASSIGSLDIDQPQHF.

As regards this clone: The germline gene is not matched at one end of the junction; a read error may be the cause. The V gene is TRBV3-1 (or the pseudogene TRBV3-2), the J gene TRBJ1-5, with no clear D. The CDR3 has 14 amino acids. The germline V gene has CDR1 LGHDT and CDR2 YNNKEL (reference sequence). CDR3 sequence (DNA): TGTGCCAGCAGCCACTCTCAGATGACCACGAGGATGGATTTT. This sequence encodes CASSHSQMTTRMDF.

This chain connects TRBV9 to TRBJ2-7, with D possibly TRBD1 on 6 matching bases. The CDR3 extends over 14 amino acids. CDR1 and CDR2 (germline): SGDLS, YYNGEE. Trimming left V 0 bases short and J 5 bases short, with 12 bases between. CDR3 in DNA: TGTGCCAGCAGCGTAGAGTACAGGGCCCACGAGCAGTACTTC. It translates to CASSVEYRAHEQYF.

V usage is TRBV28 and J usage is TRBJ2-5; 8 bases match TRBD1. Germline CDR1 and CDR2: MDHEN and SYDVKM. This CDR3 contains 15 residues. V dropped 4 bases and J dropped 5; count of bases not matched to a gene: 9. The CDR3 sequence: CASSSPGQGGETQYF. The CDR3 nucleotides are TGTGCCAGCAGTTCCCCCGGACAGGGAGGCGAGACCCAGTACTTC. Complete variable domain (other parts from reference TRBV28 and TRBJ2-5): DVKVTQSSRYLVKRTGEKVFLECVQDMDHENMFWYRQDPGLGLRLIYFSYDVKMKEKGDIPEGYSVSREKKERFSLILESASTNQTSMYLCASSSPGQGGETQYFGPGTRLLVL.

This clone was found a few times. The chain uses TRBV2 and TRBJ2-5, with D perhaps TRBD1 (7 bases). Between the trimmed V and J ends, which lost 6 bases and 2 bases, there was a span of 13 bases. This CDR3 comprises 14 residues. Germline CDR1 and CDR2: SNHLY and FYNNEI. For the CDR3, the DNA is TGTGCCAGCAGGGGGGGACAGCGTCAAGAGACCCAGTACTTC. Translating it yields CASRGGQRQETQYF.

This chain joins TRBV7-2 and TRBJ2-7; tentative D call: TRBD2 (5 bases). CDR1 is SGHTA and CDR2 is FQGNSA in the germline V gene. The CDR3 runs to 15 residues. The V gene lost 1 base and the J gene lost 2 bases, with 12 bases spanning the gap. CDR3 amino acids: CASSLVVGETYEQYF. The CDR3 DNA follows: TGTGCCAGCAGCTTAGTAGTGGGAGAGACCTACGAGCAGTACTTC.

The chain carries TRBV9 and TRBJ2-6; perhaps TRBD1 as D (5 bases). The V and J ends lost 5 bases and 0 bases respectively, with 12 bases between them. Germline V gives CDR1 SGDLS, CDR2 YYNGEE. CDR3 length: 16 residues. The CDR3 here is CASSGTGFSGANVLTF. In DNA form, the CDR3 reads TGTGCCAGCAGTGGTACAGGCTTCTCTGGGGCCAACGTCCTGACTTTC.

This clone was recorded once. The chain links TRBV6-5 to TRBJ2-1; D call uncertain. With 6 bases removed from V and 4 bases from J, the gap between germline ends came to 10 bases. Germline CDR1 and CDR2: MNHEY and SVGAGI. The CDR3 extends over 13 amino acids. The chain's CDR3 is CASRGDSYNEQFF. CDR3 DNA sequence: TGTGCCAGCAGGGGTGACTCTTACAATGAGCAGTTCTTC.

The V and J genes are TRBV6-5 and TRBJ2-1, with D possibly matching TRBD1 (8 bases). Deletions cut 5 bases from V and 5 bases from J, with 16 bases between. The germline gives CDR1 MNHEY, CDR2 SVGAGI. The CDR3 is 15 residues long. The CDR3: CASSTSGTGHNEQFF. The CDR3 DNA reads as TGTGCCAGCAGTACGAGCGGGACAGGCCACAATGAGCAGTTCTTC.

The chain combines TRBV19 with TRBJ2-1, with a possible D match to TRBD2 (6 bases). The V and J ends lost 7 bases and 5 bases respectively, with 18 bases between them. The CDR3 length is 15 residues. Germline values: CDR1 LNHDA, CDR2 SQIVND (reference sequence). CDR3 nucleotide sequence: TGTGCCAGTACAACTAATCAGCGGGCCAACAATGAGCAGTTCTTC. Residues: CASTTNQRANNEQFF.

This clone was recorded a few times. The genes are TRBV5-1 and TRBJ1-5; 8 nucleotides align to TRBD1. The CDR3 runs to 14 residues. Germline values: CDR1 SGHRS, CDR2 YFSETQ. V was clipped by 4 bases and J by 3 bases; unmatched bases: 3. In DNA form, the CDR3 reads TGCGCCAGCAGCCCGGGACAGGACAATCAGCCCCAGCATTTT. It yields the protein CASSPGQDNQPQHF.

The J gene is TRBJ2-7, the V gene TRBV11-2; D is unresolved. The CDR3 is made up of 14 amino acids. From germline, CDR1 is SGHAT and CDR2 FQNNGV. Trimming took off 2 bases at V and 0 bases at J, with 8 bases between the two ends. The CDR3 sequence is CASSLSRYSYEQYF. In DNA, the CDR3 is TGTGCCAGCAGCTTATCTCGGTACTCCTACGAGCAGTACTTC. Looking up the rest from reference TRBV11-2 and TRBJ2-7 gives the full variable domain: EAGVAQSPRYKIIEKRQSVAFWCNPISGHATLYWYQQILGQGPKLLIQFQNNGVVDDSQLPKDRFSAERLKGVDSTLKIQPAKLEDSAVYLCASSLSRYSYEQYFGPGTRLTVT.

This chain connects TRBV2 to TRBJ2-5, with 8 bases lining up with TRBD1. Germline-derived CDR1 and CDR2 are SNHLY and FYNNEI. Losses at the gene ends were 5 bases for V and 4 bases for J; bases not matched to a gene: 3. This CDR3 region has 13 residues. CDR3 nucleotide sequence: TGTGCCAGCAGTTACAGGGGGACAGAGACCCAGTACTTC. It translates to CASSYRGTETQYF. Looking up the rest from reference TRBV2 and TRBJ2-5 gives the full variable domain: EPEVTQTPSHQVTQMGQEVILRCVPISNHLYFYWYRQILGQKVEFLVSFYNNEISEKSEIFDDQFSVERPDGSNFTLKIRSTKLEDSAMYFCASSYRGTETQYFGPGTRLLVL.